The T cell receptor (beta chain) described here comes from a study of T cell responses to AZD1222 COVID-19 vaccine. For the study at large: It was second doses at about 4 or about 12 weeks that were pooled. Study-level points and caveats: The study found vaccine-associated CD4 TCRs spanning spike, dominant at 160-218 and 743-854. Among the donors, most were white British and more were female, and clonal diversity was possibly underestimated. A rise in Spike-specific TCR breadth and depth followed two AZD1222 doses.

The CDR3 extends over 14 amino acids. Germline CDR1 is MNHEY and CDR2 is SVGAGI. The V and J ends lost 6 bases and 7 bases respectively, with 13 bases between them. As regards this clone: The antigen remains undetermined.

Here immunoSEQ multiplex PCR was the method, and the copy in TCRdb shows in-frame clones only, minus some. This table has some 140,000 clones, 75% to 95% appearing once. Sequencing used peripheral blood, obtained on day 0 of AZD1222 vaccination. The gene calls are TRBV6-5 and TRBJ1-6, with D tentatively TRBD1 (6 bases). The sequence came from an adult in good health. The CDR3 DNA reads as TGTGCCAGCAGCAGGGGCCTTGAGAATTCACCCCTCCACTTT. Protein product: CASSRGLENSPLHF.